The present TCR beta chain was sequenced within a study of blood T cell repertoires in COVID-19. Study context: The United States, Italy and Spain were the sources of the acute and convalescent COVID-19 samples. T cells, B-cell-depleted T cells, or PBMCs supplied cDNA or gDNA.

This clone has at least ten counts. Per the authors' pipeline: For nucleated cells, counts were estimated from reference gene primer amplification. Generated by immunoSEQ multiplex PCR, the TCRdb table keeps only in-frame clones and is missing some. V, J and clone size derive from that table, while D and trimming were established from the DNA sequence. Here the sample spans some 200,000 clones, 80% to 90% being singletons. Sequencing was carried out using peripheral blood. The clonotype comes from an older woman who had recovered from COVID-19.

The CDR3 DNA reads as TGTGCCAGCAGCTTAGGACTAGCGGGGGGGCCCGAGCAGTACTTC. Translation: CASSLGLAGGPEQYF. The chain links TRBV7-9 to TRBJ2-7, with 14 bases that match TRBD2. The CDR3 has 15 amino acids. CDR1 SEHNR and CDR2 FQNEAQ come from the germline V gene (reference sequence). V shed 1 base, J shed 6 bases, and the junction held 2 bases outside the gene matches.